This TCR beta chain appears in the sequencing data of a study of CD8 T cells in Susac syndrome. General study results and limits: Individuals included in the TCR sequencing and HLA analysis were acknowledged by the study to be relatively few in number.

Reverse transcription of about 0.5 to 1 ug RNA used random hexamers. MiXCR was run by TCRdb on the immunoSEQ multiplex PCR reads, yielding one entry per CDR3 protein. Here the sample spans about 200,000 distinct CDR3 sequences, about 95% being singletons. V was cut by 0 bases and J by 2 bases, with 5 bases left in between. This CDR3 contains 13 residues. Per the germline V gene, CDR1 is MNHNY and CDR2 is SVGAGI (reference sequence). Healthy donors matched for age and sex were used as controls. In the case of this clonotype: Its antigen is still unknown.

The receptor was derived from a human donor in good health. Sequenced input: CD4+ T cells from PBMCs. The V gene is TRBV6-6, the J gene TRBJ2-7; D gene unclear. The CDR3 reads CASSYSPPYEQYV. The CDR3 DNA follows: TGTGCCAGCAGTTACTCGCCCCCCTACGAGCAGTACGTC.